Listed below are T cell receptor beta chains from one sample, sequenced in a study of blood T cell repertoires in COVID-19. Method: immunoSEQ multiplex PCR; TCRdb's copy keeps in-frame clones and lacks some. The data show under 95,000 clones, around 85% seen once. Sequences were obtained from peripheral blood. All receptors come from a woman of 80 years or more with COVID-19, enrolled during active disease. Both conserved end residues are part of each CDR3. D genes are given only for firm matches. Rows may omit the clone size; those that give it use once, few, many or a size class.

clone size	J gene	V gene	D gene	CDR3 DNA	CDR3 protein
.	TRBJ1-6	TRBV7-9	.	TGTGCCAGCAGCTTGACAGGTTCCAATTCACCCCTCCACTTT	CASSLTGSNSPLHF
once	TRBJ2-5	TRBV20-1	TRBD2	TGCAGTGCTAGTGTAGCGGGTATACAAGAGACCCAGTACTTC	CSASVAGIQETQYF
once	TRBJ2-3	TRBV19	TRBD2	TGTGCCAGTACCAAGGTTGGCGGGGGAACAGATACGCAGTATTTT	CASTKVGGGTDTQYF
.	TRBJ1-2	TRBV18	TRBD1	TGTGCCAGCTCCCCCAGGGACAGCGATGCTTATGGCTACACCTTC	CASSPRDSDAYGYTF
.	TRBJ1-6	TRBV3-1/TRBV3-2	.	TGTGCCAGCAGTCAACCAGAGGGGGGGCGCTGGAATTCACCCCTCCACTTT	CASSQPEGGRWNSPLHF
.	TRBJ2-7	TRBV12-3/TRBV12-4	.	TGTGCCAGCAGAGACAGCCACGAGCAGTACTTC	CASRDSHEQYF
.	TRBJ2-7	TRBV27	TRBD2	TGTGCCAGCATGTTACTGCGACGAACTAGCGGGGTCATCAGGGGCGAGCAGTACTTC	CASMLLRRTSGVIRGEQYF
.	TRBJ2-4	TRBV27	TRBD1	TGTGCCAGCAGTAGAAACAGGGGGCCCGAAAACATTCAGTACTTC	CASSRNRGPENIQYF
.	TRBJ1-6	TRBV3-1/TRBV3-2	.	TGTGCCAGCAACTTTAGGGGTTCACCCCTCCACTTT	CASNFRGSPLHF
.	TRBJ2-3	TRBV6-4	TRBD2	TGTGCCAGCAGTCCTCTAGCGGGGGCAACAGATACGCAGTATTTT	CASSPLAGATDTQYF
.	TRBJ2-1	TRBV7-8	TRBD2	TGTGCCAGCAGCTTCGGGACTAGTGAATTGAATGAGCAGTTCTTC	CASSFGTSELNEQFF
.	TRBJ2-1	TRBV9	.	TGTGCCAGCAGCGGCCAAGGGACTCTCTCCTACAATGAGCAGTTCTTC	CASSGQGTLSYNEQFF
.	TRBJ2-3	TRBV4-3	TRBD2	TGCGCCAGCAGCCAAGAGGCTAGCGGGGGGAGGTCAGATACGCAGTATTTT	CASSQEASGGRSDTQYF
.	TRBJ2-5	TRBV18	TRBD2	TGTGCCAGCTCCCAGCCGGGACTAGCGGAAGAGACCCAGTACTTC	CASSQPGLAEETQYF
.	TRBJ2-7	TRBV18	TRBD2	TGTGCCAGCTCACCAGTAGCGGGAGGGCCTCACGAGCAGTACTTC	CASSPVAGGPHEQYF
.	TRBJ1-4	TRBV4-3	.	TGCGCCAGCAGCCAAGATCGCCCGGGTCGTAATGAAAAACTGTTTTTT	CASSQDRPGRNEKLFF
few	TRBJ1-5	TRBV7-2	TRBD1	TGTGCCAGCAGCTTAGCGTCCAGGGGGTATCAGCCCCAGCATTTT	CASSLASRGYQPQHF
.	TRBJ1-4	TRBV3-1/TRBV3-2	.	TGTGCCAGCAGCCAAAATGGGCAGGTTAATGAAAAACTGTTTTTT	CASSQNGQVNEKLFF
.	TRBJ1-5	TRBV2	.	TGTGCCAGCACCCGGGGGGTGGATCAGCCCCAGCATTTT	CASTRGVDQPQHF
once	TRBJ1-1	TRBV29-1	.	TGCAGCGTTAGCACTAACACTGAAGCTTTCTTT	CSVSTNTEAFF
.	TRBJ2-7	TRBV4-2	TRBD2	TGTGCCAGCAGCCCCGGGCCGGGAGGTAATTTTTACGAGCAGTACTTC	CASSPGPGGNFYEQYF
.	TRBJ2-2	TRBV6-5	TRBD2	TGTGCCAGCGGCGGGGGATGGGCCACCGGGGAGCTGTTTTTT	CASGGGWATGELFF
.	TRBJ1-1	TRBV18	TRBD1	TGTGCCAGCTCACCACAGAGGGACAGTGAAGCTTTCTTT	CASSPQRDSEAFF
.	TRBJ2-2	TRBV3-1/TRBV3-2	TRBD1	TGTGCCAGCAGCCAAAGGACAGGGGTGGTCACCGGGGAGCTGTTTTTT	CASSQRTGVVTGELFF
.	TRBJ2-1	TRBV3-1/TRBV3-2	.	TGTGCCAGCAGCCTCAGACAGGCACGGAATGAGCAGTTCTTC	CASSLRQARNEQFF
.	TRBJ1-1	TRBV5-4	.	TGTGCCAGCAGCTTTACACCCGGGGTCACTGAAGCTTTCTTT	CASSFTPGVTEAFF
.	TRBJ2-2	TRBV5-4	TRBD1	TGTGCCAGCAGCTCCCGACAGGGGGCGATCGGGGAGCTGTTTTTT	CASSSRQGAIGELFF
.	TRBJ1-5	TRBV30	TRBD1	TGTGCCTGGGGACAGGGGGCGAATCAGCCCCAGCATTTT	CAWGQGANQPQHF
.	TRBJ2-6	TRBV18	TRBD1	TGTGCCAGCTCACGCTCGGGACAGGGGAATGGGGCCAACGTCCTGACTTTC	CASSRSGQGNGANVLTF
.	TRBJ2-7	TRBV7-2	TRBD1	TGTGCCAGCAGTCCGGGACAGACCTACGAGCAGTACTTC	CASSPGQTYEQYF
.	TRBJ2-7	TRBV18	TRBD2	TGTGCCAGCTCACCGAGCGGGAGTTTCTACGAGCAGTACTTC	CASSPSGSFYEQYF
.	TRBJ2-5	TRBV20-1	TRBD2	TGCAGTGCTAGTCCACTAGCGGACCAAGAGACCCAGTACTTC	CSASPLADQETQYF
.	TRBJ1-6	TRBV12-3/TRBV12-4	.	TGTGCCAGCAGTTTCCAACGGAATTCACCCCTCCACTTT	CASSFQRNSPLHF
.	TRBJ2-3	TRBV19	TRBD2	TGTGCCAGTAGTATGAGACTAGCGGGCCATGGCACAGATACGCAGTATTTT	CASSMRLAGHGTDTQYF
.	TRBJ2-2	TRBV9	.	TGTGCCAGCAGCGCTTTATCAGGGGCCACCGGGGAGCTGTTTTTT	CASSALSGATGELFF
.	TRBJ2-3	TRBV5-1	TRBD1	TGCGCCAGCAGCTTAGGGACAGGGGGATCAGATACGCAGTATTTT	CASSLGTGGSDTQYF
once	TRBJ1-1	TRBV29-1	.	TGCAGCCCAGGGGAAATGAACACTGAAGCTTTCTTT	CSPGEMNTEAFF
once	TRBJ1-2	TRBV7-2	TRBD1	TGTGCCAGCAGCCGACACAGGGGTGGCTACACCTTC	CASSRHRGGYTF
.	TRBJ2-5	TRBV9	TRBD1	TGTGCCAGCAGCTCCCTGGGCTCAAGCGGGGACAGGGGAGAGACCCAGTACTTC	CASSSLGSSGDRGETQYF
.	TRBJ2-5	TRBV30	.	TGTGCCTGGAGTAGCGGCCAAGAGACCCAGTACTTC	CAWSSGQETQYF
.	TRBJ2-3	TRBV4-3	.	TGCGCCAGCAGCCAAGGCGGGCGCACAGATACGCAGTATTTT	CASSQGGRTDTQYF
few	TRBJ1-6	TRBV30	.	TGTGCCTGGAGTGTCGGACAGCATAATTCACCCCTCCACTTT	CAWSVGQHNSPLHF
.	TRBJ2-3	TRBV9	.	TGTGCCAGCAGCGTAGTGGACAGTAAGTCTAAGCAGTATTTT	CASSVVDSKSKQYF
.	TRBJ2-3	TRBV3-1/TRBV3-2	TRBD2	TGTGCCAGCAGCCCATCGGGGACTAGCGGTTCTAGCACAGATACGCAGTATTTT	CASSPSGTSGSSTDTQYF
once	TRBJ1-3	TRBV5-1	.	TGCGCCAGCAGCTTTGGCGGGGGATTTCGTGGAAACACCATATATTTT	CASSFGGGFRGNTIYF
.	TRBJ2-3	TRBV11-2	.	TGTGCCAGCAGCTTAGACCGAGCCCCTCCGCAGTATTTT	CASSLDRAPPQYF
.	TRBJ2-1	TRBV5-4	TRBD2	TGTGCCAGCAGCATCACTAGCGGGAGGTTCGGTGAGCAGTTCTTC	CASSITSGRFGEQFF
.	TRBJ2-4	TRBV9	TRBD1	TGTGCCAGCAGCGTAGGGGACAGGGCCGCGGACATTCAGTACTTC	CASSVGDRAADIQYF
.	TRBJ2-5	TRBV24-1	TRBD1	TGTGCCACCGCCGCAGGGGGCGAAGGTCAAGAGACCCAGTACTTC	CATAAGGEGQETQYF
.	TRBJ1-4	TRBV18	.	TGTGCCAGCTCACTCCTTGCCGGGGGGGCAGACGAAAAACTGTTTTTT	CASSLLAGGADEKLFF
.	TRBJ1-1	TRBV13	.	TGTGCCAGCAGCTTAATGGGGGCCACTGAAGCTTTCTTT	CASSLMGATEAFF
.	TRBJ1-2	TRBV19	TRBD1	TGTGCCAGTAGCCCCGGACAGGGAGAGTATGGCTACACCTTC	CASSPGQGEYGYTF
few	TRBJ1-3	TRBV6-5	.	TGTGCCAGCAGTTACGACCTAGGATCCTCTGGAAACACCATATATTTT	CASSYDLGSSGNTIYF
.	TRBJ2-1	TRBV24-1	.	TGTGCCACCAGGAGTAGTGTGGACAATGAGCAGTTCTTC	CATRSSVDNEQFF
.	TRBJ1-5	TRBV19	TRBD1	TGTGCCAGTAGACTCGACAGGGTGGGCAATCAGCCCCAGCATTTT	CASRLDRVGNQPQHF